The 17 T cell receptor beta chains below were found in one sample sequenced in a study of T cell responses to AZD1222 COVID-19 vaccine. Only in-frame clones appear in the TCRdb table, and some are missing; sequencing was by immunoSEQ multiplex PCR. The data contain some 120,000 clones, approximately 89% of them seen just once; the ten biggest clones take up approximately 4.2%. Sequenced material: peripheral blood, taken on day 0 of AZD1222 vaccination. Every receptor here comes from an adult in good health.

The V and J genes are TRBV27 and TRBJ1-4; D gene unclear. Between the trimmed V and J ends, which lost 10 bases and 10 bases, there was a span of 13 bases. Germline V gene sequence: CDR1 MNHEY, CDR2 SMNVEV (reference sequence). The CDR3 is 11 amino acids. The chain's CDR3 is CATRYELKLFF. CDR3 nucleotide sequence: TGTGCCACCCGGTATGAGTTAAAACTGTTTTTT.

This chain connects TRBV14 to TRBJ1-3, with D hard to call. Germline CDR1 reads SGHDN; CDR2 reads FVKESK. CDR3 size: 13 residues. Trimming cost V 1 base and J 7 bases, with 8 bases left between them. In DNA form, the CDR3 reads TGTGCCAGCAGCCAAGGACTTGTCAACACCATATATTTT. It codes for CASSQGLVNTIYF.

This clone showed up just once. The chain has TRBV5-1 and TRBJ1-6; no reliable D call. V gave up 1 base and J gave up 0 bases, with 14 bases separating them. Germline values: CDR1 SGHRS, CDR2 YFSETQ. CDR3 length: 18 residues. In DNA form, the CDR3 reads TGCGCCAGCAGCTTGAGAGGCGGAGGGAGCTCCTATAATTCACCCCTCCACTTT. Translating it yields CASSLRGGGSSYNSPLHF.

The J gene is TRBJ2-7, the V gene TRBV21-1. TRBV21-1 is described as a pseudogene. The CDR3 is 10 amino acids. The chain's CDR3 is CASSDYEQYF. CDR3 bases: TGTGCCAGCAGTGACTACGAGCAGTACTTC.

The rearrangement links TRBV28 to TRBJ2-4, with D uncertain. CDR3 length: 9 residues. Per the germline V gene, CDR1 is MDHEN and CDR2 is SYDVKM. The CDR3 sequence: CRAKNIQYF. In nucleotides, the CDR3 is TGTAGAGCCAAAAACATTCAGTACTTC. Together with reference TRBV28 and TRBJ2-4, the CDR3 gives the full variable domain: DVKVTQSSRYLVKRTGEKVFLECVQDMDHENMFWYRQDPGLGLRLIYFSYDVKMKEKGDIPEGYSVSREKKERFSLILESASTNQTSMYLCRAKNIQYFGAGTRLSVL.

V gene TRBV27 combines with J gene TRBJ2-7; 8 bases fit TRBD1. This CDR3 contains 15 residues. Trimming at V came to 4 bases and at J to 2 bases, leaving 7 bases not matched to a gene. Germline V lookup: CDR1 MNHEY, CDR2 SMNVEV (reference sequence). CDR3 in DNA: TGTGCCAGCAGTTCACGGACAGGGACCACCTACGAGCAGTACTTC. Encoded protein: CASSSRTGTTYEQYF.

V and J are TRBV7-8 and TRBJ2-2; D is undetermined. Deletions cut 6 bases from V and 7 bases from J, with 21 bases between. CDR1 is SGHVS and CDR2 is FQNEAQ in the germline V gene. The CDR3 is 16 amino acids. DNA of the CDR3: TGTGCCAGCAGTCACGAGGTGGTAGGAAGGGACGGGGAGCTGTTTTTT. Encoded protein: CASSHEVVGRDGELFF.

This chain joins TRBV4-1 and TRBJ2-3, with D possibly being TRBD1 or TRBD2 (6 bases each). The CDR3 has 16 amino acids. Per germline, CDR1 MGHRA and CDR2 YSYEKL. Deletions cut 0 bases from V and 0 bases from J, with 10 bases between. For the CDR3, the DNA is TGCGCCAGCAGCCAAGATTCGGGGGCTAGCACAGATACGCAGTATTTT. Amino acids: CASSQDSGASTDTQYF.

The chain's CDR3 is CASSEGGRVNYGYTF. Written as DNA, the CDR3 is TGTGCCAGCAGTGAAGGTGGCAGGGTTAACTATGGCTACACCTTC. The V call is TRBV6-1, the J call TRBJ1-2; weak D call: TRBD1 (5 bases). Trimming pared 1 base from V and 1 base from J, leaving 10 bases between. Germline V gene data show CDR1 as MNHNS and CDR2 as SASEGT. This CDR3 is 15 amino acids long.

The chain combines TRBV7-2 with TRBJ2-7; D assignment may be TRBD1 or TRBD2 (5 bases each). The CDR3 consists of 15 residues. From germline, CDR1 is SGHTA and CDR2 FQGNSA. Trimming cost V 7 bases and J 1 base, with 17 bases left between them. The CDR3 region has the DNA TGTGCCAGCACCCAGGACCGGGGCAGATCCTACGAGCAGTACTTC. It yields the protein CASTQDRGRSYEQYF.

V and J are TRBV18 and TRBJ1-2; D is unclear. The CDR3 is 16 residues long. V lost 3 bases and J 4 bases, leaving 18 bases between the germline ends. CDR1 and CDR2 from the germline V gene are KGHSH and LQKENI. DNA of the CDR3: TGTGCCAGCTCACCCACACGCCTGACGCTGGGCTATGGCTACACCTTC. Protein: CASSPTRLTLGYGYTF.

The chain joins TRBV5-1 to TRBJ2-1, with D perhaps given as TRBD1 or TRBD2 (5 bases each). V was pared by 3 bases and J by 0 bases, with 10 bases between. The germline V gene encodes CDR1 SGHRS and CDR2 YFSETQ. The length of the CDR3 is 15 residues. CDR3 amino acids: CASSWDGNSYNEQFF. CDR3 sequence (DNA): TGCGCCAGCAGCTGGGACGGTAACTCCTACAATGAGCAGTTCTTC. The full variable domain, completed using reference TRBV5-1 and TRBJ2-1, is KAGVTQTPRYLIKTRGQQVTLSCSPISGHRSVSWYQQTPGQGLQFLFEYFSETQRNKGNFPGRFSGRQFSNSRSEMNVSTLELGDSALYLCASSWDGNSYNEQFFGPGTRLTVL.

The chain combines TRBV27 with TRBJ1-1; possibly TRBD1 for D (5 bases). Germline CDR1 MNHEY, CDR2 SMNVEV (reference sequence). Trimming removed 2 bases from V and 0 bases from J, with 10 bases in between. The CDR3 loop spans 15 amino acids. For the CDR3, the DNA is TGTGCCAGCAGTTTAGTAGGGACGGTGAACACTGAAGCTTTCTTT. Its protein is CASSLVGTVNTEAFF.

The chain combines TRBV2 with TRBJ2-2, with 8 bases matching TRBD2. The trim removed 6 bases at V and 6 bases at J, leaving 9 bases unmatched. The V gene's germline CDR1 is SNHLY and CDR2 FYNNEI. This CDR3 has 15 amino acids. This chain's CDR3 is CASRISGVGAGELFF. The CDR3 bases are TGTGCCAGCAGGATTAGCGGGGTTGGGGCCGGGGAGCTGTTTTTT.

The CDR3 loop reads CASNRGSGNTIYF. The CDR3 DNA is TGTGCCAGTAACCGGGGTTCTGGAAACACCATATATTTT. The chain is built from TRBV19 and TRBJ1-3; D not certain. Germline V gene data show CDR1 as LNHDA and CDR2 as SQIVND (reference sequence). V was trimmed by 7 bases and J by 1 base, leaving 8 bases between them. The CDR3 is 13 amino acids.

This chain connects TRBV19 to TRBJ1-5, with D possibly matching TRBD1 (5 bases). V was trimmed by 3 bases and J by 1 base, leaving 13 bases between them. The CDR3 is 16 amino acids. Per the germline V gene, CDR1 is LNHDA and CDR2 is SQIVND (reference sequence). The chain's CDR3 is CASSMFPRGSNQPQHF. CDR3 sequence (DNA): TGTGCCAGTAGTATGTTTCCCCGGGGCAGCAATCAGCCCCAGCATTTT. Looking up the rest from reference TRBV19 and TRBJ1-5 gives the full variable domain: DGGITQSPKYLFRKEGQNVTLSCEQNLNHDAMYWYRQDPGQGLRLIYYSQIVNDFQKGDIAEGYSVSREKKESFPLTVTSAQKNPTAFYLCASSMFPRGSNQPQHFGDGTRLSIL.

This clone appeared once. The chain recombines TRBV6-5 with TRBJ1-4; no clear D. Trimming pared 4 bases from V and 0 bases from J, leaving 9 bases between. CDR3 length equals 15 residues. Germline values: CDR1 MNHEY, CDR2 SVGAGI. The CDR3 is CASSLSGATNEKLFF. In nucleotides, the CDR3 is TGTGCCAGCAGTTTATCAGGAGCAACTAATGAAAAACTGTTTTTT.